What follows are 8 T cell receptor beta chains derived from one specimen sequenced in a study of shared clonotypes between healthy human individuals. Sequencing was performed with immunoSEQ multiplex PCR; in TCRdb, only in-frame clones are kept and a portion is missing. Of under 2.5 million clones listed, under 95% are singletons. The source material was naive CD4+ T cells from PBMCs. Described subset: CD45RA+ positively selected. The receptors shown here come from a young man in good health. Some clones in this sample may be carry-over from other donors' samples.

CDR3 in DNA: TGTGCCAGCAGTTTGTCGGGACTAGCGGGAGGAAGAGATACGCAGTATTTT. This sequence encodes CASSLSGLAGGRDTQYF. V gene TRBV27 combines with J gene TRBJ2-3; 15 bases are a match to TRBD2. The ends lost 3 bases at V and 5 bases at J; junction bases unmatched: 6. Germline lookup yields CDR1 MNHEY and CDR2 SMNVEV (reference sequence). There are 17 residues in the CDR3.

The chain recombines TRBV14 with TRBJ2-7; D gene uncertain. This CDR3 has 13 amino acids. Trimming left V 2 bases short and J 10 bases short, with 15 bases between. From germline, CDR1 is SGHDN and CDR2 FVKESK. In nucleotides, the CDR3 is TGTGCCAGCAGCCAATACGAAGATACAAGACAGTACTTC. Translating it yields CASSQYEDTRQYF.

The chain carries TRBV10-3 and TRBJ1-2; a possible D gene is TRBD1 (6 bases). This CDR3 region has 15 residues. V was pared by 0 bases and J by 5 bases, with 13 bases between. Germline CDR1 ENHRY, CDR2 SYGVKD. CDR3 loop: CAISESRTARYGYTF. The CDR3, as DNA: TGTGCCATCAGTGAGTCTCGGACAGCTCGTTATGGCTACACCTTC.

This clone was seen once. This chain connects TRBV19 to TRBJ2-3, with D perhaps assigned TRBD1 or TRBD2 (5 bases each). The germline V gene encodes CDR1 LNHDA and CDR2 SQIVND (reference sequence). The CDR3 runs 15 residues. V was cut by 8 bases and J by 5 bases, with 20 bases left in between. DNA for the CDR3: TGTGCCAGTGGGGGAGATACATTCGCCGGAGATACGCAGTATTTT. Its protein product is CASGGDTFAGDTQYF. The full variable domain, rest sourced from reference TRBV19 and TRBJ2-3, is DGGITQSPKYLFRKEGQNVTLSCEQNLNHDAMYWYRQDPGQGLRLIYYSQIVNDFQKGDIAEGYSVSREKKESFPLTVTSAQKNPTAFYLCASGGDTFAGDTQYFGPGTRLTVL.

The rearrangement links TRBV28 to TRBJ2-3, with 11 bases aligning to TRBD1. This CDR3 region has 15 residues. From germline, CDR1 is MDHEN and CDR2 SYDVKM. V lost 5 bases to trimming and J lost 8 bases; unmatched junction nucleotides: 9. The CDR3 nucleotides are TGTGCCAGCAGTATAACCGGGACAGGGGGTCGTACGCAGTATTTT. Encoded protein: CASSITGTGGRTQYF.

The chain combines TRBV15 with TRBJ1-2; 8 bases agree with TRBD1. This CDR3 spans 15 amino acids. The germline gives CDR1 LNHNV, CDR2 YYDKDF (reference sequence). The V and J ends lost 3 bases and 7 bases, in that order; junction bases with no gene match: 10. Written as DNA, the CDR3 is TGTGCCACCAGCAGGGCTCGACAGGGGATCCGTGGCTACACCTTC. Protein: CATSRARQGIRGYTF.

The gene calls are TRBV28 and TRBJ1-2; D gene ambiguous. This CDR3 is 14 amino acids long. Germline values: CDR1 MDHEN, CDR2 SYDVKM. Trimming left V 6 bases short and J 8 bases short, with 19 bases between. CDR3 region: CASSMTTGLYGYTF. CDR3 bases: TGTGCCAGCAGCATGACGACTGGTTTGTACGGCTACACCTTC.

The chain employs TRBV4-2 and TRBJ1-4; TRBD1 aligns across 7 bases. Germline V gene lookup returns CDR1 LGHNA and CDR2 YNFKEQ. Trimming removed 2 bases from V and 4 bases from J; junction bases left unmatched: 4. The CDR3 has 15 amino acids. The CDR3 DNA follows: TGTGCCAGCAGCCAACCGGGACAGCTTAATGAAAAACTGTTTTTT. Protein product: CASSQPGQLNEKLFF.